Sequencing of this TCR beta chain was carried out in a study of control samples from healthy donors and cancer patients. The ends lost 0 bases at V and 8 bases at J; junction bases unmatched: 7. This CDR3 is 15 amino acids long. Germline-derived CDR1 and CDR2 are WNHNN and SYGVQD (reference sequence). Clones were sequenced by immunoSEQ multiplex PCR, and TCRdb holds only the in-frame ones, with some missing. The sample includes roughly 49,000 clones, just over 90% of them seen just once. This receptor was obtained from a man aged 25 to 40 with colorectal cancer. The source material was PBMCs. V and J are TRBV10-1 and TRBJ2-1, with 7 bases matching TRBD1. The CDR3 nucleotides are TGCGCCAGCAGTGAGTCGATCGGAAGGGGGCATGAGCAGTTCTTC. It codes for CASSESIGRGHEQFF.